The T cell receptor (beta chain) under discussion was sequenced for a study of T cell repertoires in cytomegalovirus infection. Study context: Evidence of both CMV infection and a matching HLA type came from public TCR beta signatures.

Details on this clonotype: The antigen remains undetermined. The junction and the germline gene differ at one end; a read error may be behind it.

TCRdb reanalysed the reads using MiXCR and keeps one entry per CDR3 protein. Seen here are under 800,000 distinct CDR3 sequences, approximately 25% observed once, and the top ten hold roughly 8%. General observations from the study: Summed frequency of shared TCR beta families picked out CMV carriers who also had the relevant HLA. CMV-specific HLA-C-restricted TCR beta clonotypes dominated the ex vivo response.

Sequenced: CD8+ T cells from PBMCs. This TCR was sampled from a human donor in good health (CMV status not recorded). Some clones in this sample may be carry-over from other donors' samples.

In DNA, the CDR3 is TGTGCCATCAGGACGGGGGTCACTGGAAACACCATATGTTTT. Encoded protein: CAIRTGVTGNTICF. This chain joins TRBV10-3 and TRBJ1-3, with D possibly matching TRBD1 (5 bases). The germline CDR1 and CDR2 sequences are ENHRY and SYGVKD. CDR3 length: 14 amino acids.